The 23 T cell receptor beta chains below were found in one sample sequenced in a study of shared clonotypes between healthy human individuals. Only in-frame clones appear in the TCRdb table, and some are missing; sequencing was by immunoSEQ multiplex PCR. The sample yields 550,000 to 600,000 clones, roughly 98% seen once. CD45RO-negative, CCR7-selected cells formed the naive CD8 fraction, which excluded terminally differentiated effector memory CD45RA+ cells. The sequencing input was naive CD8+ T cells sorted from blood. The receptors were sampled from a young man in good health.

This clone was recorded a few times. V usage is TRBV27 and J usage is TRBJ2-7; D not certain. V dropped 1 base and J dropped 5 bases, with 0 bases sitting between them. The CDR3 length is 10 residues. From germline, CDR1 is MNHEY and CDR2 SMNVEV (reference sequence). The CDR3 DNA reads TGTGCCAGCAGTTTATACGAGCAGTACTTC. Its translation is CASSLYEQYF.

The V and J genes are TRBV27 and TRBJ2-1; perhaps TRBD1 as D (7 bases). The V gene lost 2 bases and the J gene lost 3 bases, with 8 bases spanning the gap. This CDR3 comprises 14 residues. Germline loops: CDR1 MNHEY, CDR2 SMNVEV (reference sequence). The CDR3 region is CASSLQGGYNEQFF. CDR3 DNA sequence: TGTGCCAGCAGTTTACAGGGGGGCTACAATGAGCAGTTCTTC.

This sequence joins TRBV4-2 and TRBJ2-4; D is ambiguous. Trimming stripped 1 base from V and 5 bases from J, with 9 bases between. The CDR3 extends over 14 amino acids. Germline values: CDR1 LGHNA, CDR2 YNFKEQ. The CDR3 bases are TGTGCCAGCAGCCAAGGGAACGGAGAAAACATTCAGTACTTC. This codes for CASSQGNGENIQYF.

This chain uses TRBV4-1 with TRBJ2-7; the D call may be TRBD1 or TRBD2 (5 bases each). Germline V lookup: CDR1 MGHRA, CDR2 YSYEKL. CDR3 length equals 16 residues. V lost 1 base and J 2 bases, leaving 15 bases between the germline ends. The CDR3 DNA follows: TGCGCCAGCAGCCAAGGGGTCGGGACCGCGACCTACGAGCAGTACTTC. It is translated as CASSQGVGTATYEQYF.

In this sample, this clone turned up once. The V and J genes are TRBV7-9 and TRBJ1-2, with D unresolved. CDR3 length: 16 residues. V shed 2 bases and J shed 0 bases, with 13 bases lying between them. Germline values: CDR1 SEHNR, CDR2 FQNEAQ (reference sequence). DNA for the CDR3: TGTGCCAGCAGCTTAACAAGGTCAGAAGCTAACTATGGCTACACCTTC. As protein: CASSLTRSEANYGYTF.

The chain has TRBV4-2 and TRBJ2-7; the D gene is possibly TRBD2 (6 bases). The germline V gene has CDR1 LGHNA and CDR2 YNFKEQ. Trimming removed 0 bases from V and 5 bases from J, with 17 bases in between. The CDR3 is 16 residues long. CDR3 sequence (DNA): TGTGCCAGCAGCCAAGACCCGGGACTCCCCTACCACGAGCAGTACTTC. Translated, it gives CASSQDPGLPYHEQYF.

The rearrangement uses TRBV5-4 and TRBJ2-5; 11 bases are shared with TRBD2. The CDR3 length is 15 residues. Germline CDR1 is SGHNT and CDR2 is YYREEE (reference sequence). Trimming took 1 base from V and 4 from J; bases not matched to a gene: 3. This CDR3 reads CASSLTSGSPETQYF. CDR3 in DNA: TGTGCCAGCAGCTTGACTAGCGGGAGTCCAGAGACCCAGTACTTC.

This chain connects TRBV20-1 to TRBJ2-7; either TRBD1 or TRBD2 may supply D (5 bases each). Looked up from germline, CDR1 is DFQATT and CDR2 is SNEGSKA (reference sequence). The CDR3 consists of 11 residues. V lost 5 bases and J 7 bases, leaving 12 bases between the germline ends. In nucleotides, the CDR3 is TGCAGTGCTTCCGGGACCGTTGAGCAGTACTTC. Its translation is CSASGTVEQYF.

This sequence joins TRBV10-2 and TRBJ1-4; D is unclear. Germline V lookup: CDR1 WSHSY, CDR2 SAAADI. The CDR3 runs 14 residues. The ends were cut back, 5 bases at V and 2 bases at J, with 9 bases in the middle. The CDR3 bases are TGCGCCAGCAGTTCTTTGGGTACTAATGAAAAACTGTTTTTT. This gives the protein CASSSLGTNEKLFF.

V usage is TRBV5-1 and J usage is TRBJ1-1, with D uncertain. V gave up 0 bases and J gave up 2 bases, with 8 bases separating them. There are 14 residues in the CDR3. The germline gives CDR1 SGHRS, CDR2 YFSETQ. The CDR3: CASSLEWVNTEAFF. The CDR3 region has the DNA TGCGCCAGCAGCTTGGAATGGGTCAACACTGAAGCTTTCTTT. Variable domain in full (rest from reference TRBV5-1 and TRBJ1-1): KAGVTQTPRYLIKTRGQQVTLSCSPISGHRSVSWYQQTPGQGLQFLFEYFSETQRNKGNFPGRFSGRQFSNSRSEMNVSTLELGDSALYLCASSLEWVNTEAFFGQGTRLTVV.

The chain carries TRBV10-3 and TRBJ2-7; possible D gene TRBD2, 5 bases. Germline lookup yields CDR1 ENHRY and CDR2 SYGVKD. CDR3 size: 15 residues. The V end lost 3 bases, the J end lost 3 bases, and 15 bases lay between the germline ends. Here the CDR3 DNA reads TGTGCCATCAGTGATGATGCTAGCCGAAACTACGAGCAGTACTTC. Its translation: CAISDDASRNYEQYF.

This rearrangement joins TRBV10-2 to TRBJ2-7, with D hard to call. V was clipped by 4 bases and J by 10 bases, with 8 bases between them. This CDR3 is built from 10 residues. The germline gives CDR1 WSHSY, CDR2 SAAADI. CDR3: CASSAQFQYF. In DNA form, the CDR3 reads TGCGCCAGCAGTGCCCAGTTTCAGTACTTC.

For the CDR3, the DNA is TGTGCCAGCAGTTCCATCGTGGGAGATACGCAGTATTTT. It specifies CASSSIVGDTQYF. The V and J genes are TRBV6-5 and TRBJ2-3; unclear D gene. The V end lost 4 bases, the J end lost 5 bases, and 10 bases lay between the germline ends. CDR3 length: 13 amino acids. Germline CDR1 MNHEY, CDR2 SVGAGI.

The gene calls are TRBV27 and TRBJ1-1; no definite D call. The germline gives CDR1 MNHEY, CDR2 SMNVEV (reference sequence). The V end was cut by 4 bases, the J end by 0 bases, with 15 bases between. The CDR3 runs to 16 residues. The CDR3 protein is CASSSRAVWMNTEAFF. CDR3 in DNA: TGTGCCAGCAGTTCGCGGGCCGTGTGGATGAACACTGAAGCTTTCTTT.

For this clone: The same CDR3 arises from other DNA sequences in this sample as well. The rearrangement links TRBV27 to TRBJ2-7; D might be TRBD2 (6 bases). Germline CDR1 reads MNHEY; CDR2 reads SMNVEV (reference sequence). This CDR3 region has 11 residues. Between the trimmed V and J ends, which lost 4 bases and 7 bases, there was a span of 8 bases. The CDR3 reads CASSSGLEQYF. In DNA form, the CDR3 reads TGTGCCAGCAGTTCCGGACTAGAGCAGTACTTC.

The chain couples TRBV7-8 to TRBJ1-1, with TRBD1 matching over 8 bases. Germline V gene sequence: CDR1 SGHVS, CDR2 FQNEAQ. Trimming cost V 1 base and J 4 bases; bases outside gene matches: 11. This CDR3 has 17 amino acids. This chain's CDR3 is CASSLVSTGGMSTEAFF. CDR3 bases: TGTGCCAGCAGCTTAGTATCAACAGGGGGGATGAGCACTGAAGCTTTCTTT. Together with reference TRBV7-8 and TRBJ1-1, the CDR3 gives the full variable domain: GAGVSQSPRYKVAKRGQDVALRCDPISGHVSLFWYQQALGQGPEFLTYFQNEAQLDKSGLPSDRFFAERPEGSVSTLKIQRTQQEDSAVYLCASSLVSTGGMSTEAFFGQGTRLTVV.

The chain has TRBV25-1 and TRBJ2-1; D ambiguous. The CDR3 is 13 amino acids. Trimming cost V 7 bases and J 6 bases, with 13 bases left between them. The germline V gene encodes CDR1 MGHDK and CDR2 SYGVNS. The CDR3 nucleotides are TGTGCCAGCACCGTTCATACAAGCAATGAGCAGTTCTTC. The encoded protein is CASTVHTSNEQFF.

CDR3 coding DNA: TGCAGCGTTCGGGACAGGGGTGTGAGTTACGAGCAGTACTTC. Its translation is CSVRDRGVSYEQYF. This chain links TRBV29-1 with TRBJ2-7, with 10 positions matching TRBD1. The CDR3 contains 14 residues. V shed 5 bases and J 4 bases; nucleotides not matched to a gene: 8. The germline V gene encodes CDR1 SQVTM and CDR2 ANQGSEA.

The J gene is TRBJ2-2, the V gene TRBV30; a weak D match, TRBD2 (5 bases). V lost 2 bases and J 5 bases, leaving 15 bases between the germline ends. The germline V gene has CDR1 GTSNPN and CDR2 SVGIG (reference sequence). This CDR3 comprises 15 residues. CDR3 protein: CAWSIGAVSTGELFF. DNA for the CDR3: TGTGCCTGGAGTATCGGAGCGGTTTCAACCGGGGAGCTGTTTTTT.

The rearrangement links TRBV6-1 to TRBJ2-7; no reliable D call. This CDR3 contains 13 residues. Germline assignment: CDR1 MNHNS and CDR2 SASEGT. Trimming took off 5 bases at V and 0 bases at J, with 8 bases between the two ends. CDR3 DNA sequence: TGTGCCAGCAGTACGGAACTCTCCTACGAGCAGTACTTC. Translating gives CASSTELSYEQYF.

The chain couples TRBV6-6 to TRBJ2-7; 7 positions match TRBD1. The CDR3 sequence is 15 residues long. CDR1 is MNHNY, CDR2 SVGAGI, per germline (reference sequence). The V gene end was trimmed by 2 bases and the J gene end by 3 bases; junction bases not matched to a gene: 7. Here the CDR3 reads CASSYPDRVGYEQYF. The CDR3 DNA reads TGTGCCAGCAGTTACCCCGACAGGGTTGGCTACGAGCAGTACTTC.

The J gene is TRBJ2-4, the V gene TRBV28; TRBD2 is a possible D gene (5 bases). Trimming left V 3 bases short and J 9 bases short, with 15 bases between. Germline V gives CDR1 MDHEN, CDR2 SYDVKM. This CDR3 has 14 amino acids. The CDR3 protein is CASSFLENSGIQYF. In nucleotides, the CDR3 is TGTGCCAGCAGTTTTCTGGAAAACAGCGGCATTCAGTACTTC.

On this clone: The same CDR3 also results from other DNA sequences found in this sample. The chain uses TRBV29-1 and TRBJ2-7; D unclear. Germline V CDR1 and CDR2: SQVTM, ANQGSEA. The V end was cut by 0 bases, the J end by 2 bases, with 11 bases between. The CDR3 runs to 14 residues. This chain's CDR3 is CSVEDPGSTYEQYF. DNA of the CDR3: TGCAGCGTTGAAGATCCCGGCAGTACCTACGAGCAGTACTTC.